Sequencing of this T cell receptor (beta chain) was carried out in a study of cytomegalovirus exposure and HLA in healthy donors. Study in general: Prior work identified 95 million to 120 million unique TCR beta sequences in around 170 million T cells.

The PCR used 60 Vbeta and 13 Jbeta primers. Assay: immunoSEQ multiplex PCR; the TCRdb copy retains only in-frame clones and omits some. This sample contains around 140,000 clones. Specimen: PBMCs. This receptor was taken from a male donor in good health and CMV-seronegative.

CDR3 nucleotide sequence: TGCGCCAGCAGCCAAGGAGTACTAGCGGGGTATTACTACAATGAGCAGTTCTTC. Its protein is CASSQGVLAGYYYNEQFF. The V and J genes are TRBV4-3 and TRBJ2-1, with 10 bases matching TRBD2. From germline, CDR1 is LGHNA and CDR2 YSLEER. V gave up 1 base and J gave up 3 bases; unmatched junction bases: 9. The CDR3 extends over 18 amino acids.